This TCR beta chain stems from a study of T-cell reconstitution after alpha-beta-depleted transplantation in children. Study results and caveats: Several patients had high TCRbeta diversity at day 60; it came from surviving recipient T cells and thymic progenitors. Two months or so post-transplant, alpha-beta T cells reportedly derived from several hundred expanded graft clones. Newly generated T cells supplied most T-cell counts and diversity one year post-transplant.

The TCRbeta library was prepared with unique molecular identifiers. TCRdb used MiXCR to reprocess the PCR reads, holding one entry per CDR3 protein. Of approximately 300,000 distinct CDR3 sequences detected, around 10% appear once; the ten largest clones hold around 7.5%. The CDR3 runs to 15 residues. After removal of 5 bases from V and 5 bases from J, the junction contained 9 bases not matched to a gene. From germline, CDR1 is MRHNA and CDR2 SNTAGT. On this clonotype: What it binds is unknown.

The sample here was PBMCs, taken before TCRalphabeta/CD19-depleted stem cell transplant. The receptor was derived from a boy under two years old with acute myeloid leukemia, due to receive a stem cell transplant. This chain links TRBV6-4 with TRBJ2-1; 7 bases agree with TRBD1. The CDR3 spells CASSLQGPQDNEQFF. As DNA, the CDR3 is TGTGCCAGCAGTTTACAGGGGCCCCAGGACAATGAGCAGTTCTTC.